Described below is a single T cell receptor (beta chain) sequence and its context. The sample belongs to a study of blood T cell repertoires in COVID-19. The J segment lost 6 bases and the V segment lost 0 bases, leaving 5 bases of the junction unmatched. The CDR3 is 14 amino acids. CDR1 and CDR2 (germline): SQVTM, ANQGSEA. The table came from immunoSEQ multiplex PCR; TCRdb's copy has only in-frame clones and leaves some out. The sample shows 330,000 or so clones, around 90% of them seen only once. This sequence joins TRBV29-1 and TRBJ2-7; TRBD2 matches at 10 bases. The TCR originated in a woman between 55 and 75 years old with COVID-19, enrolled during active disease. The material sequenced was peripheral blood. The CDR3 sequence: CSVEDLGLAREQYF. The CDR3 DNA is TGCAGCGTTGAAGATTTGGGACTAGCGCGCGAGCAGTACTTC.